The TCR beta chain described here comes from a study of siplizumab effects on memory and regulatory T cells. About this clone: Its target is unknown.

Study results and limitations: Greater diversity than memory cells seemed evident in naive T cells, which also appeared to be major alloresponse contributors.

Per sample, some 93,000 TCR templates were assayed. Here immunoSEQ multiplex PCR was the method, and the copy in TCRdb shows in-frame clones only, minus some. The sample includes 50,000 or so clones, nearly 98% seen only once; the top ten take around 0.6%. The TCR was taken from a human donor in good health. Sequencing was performed on naive CD4+ T cells sorted from blood.

DNA for the CDR3: TGCGCCAGCGCCGGGACTACAGATACGCAGTATTTT. Protein sequence: CASAGTTDTQYF. This chain uses TRBV5-1 with TRBJ2-3, with D perhaps matching TRBD2 (6 bases). Germline CDR1 SGHRS, CDR2 YFSETQ. V was trimmed by 7 bases and J by 3 bases, leaving 9 bases between them. The CDR3 consists of 12 residues.